The rows below give T cell receptor beta chains drawn from one sample of a study of blood T cell repertoires in COVID-19. Only in-frame clones appear in the TCRdb table, and some are missing; sequencing was by immunoSEQ multiplex PCR. The sample yields 250,000 to 300,000 clones, about 86% seen once. The material sequenced was peripheral blood. These receptors all come from a woman aged 30 to 39 with COVID-19, enrolled during active disease. The CDR3 runs from the conserved cysteine through the conserved F or W. D genes are given only for firm matches. Rows give clone size only sometimes, using once, few, many, or a class for an expanded clone.

D: TRBD2
V: TRBV7-2
size: NA
J: TRBJ2-4
CDR3: CASSFSGVLAKNIQYF
DNA: TGTGCCAGCAGCTTTAGCGGGGTGCTAGCCAAAAACATTCAGTACTTC

D: TRBD1
V: TRBV7-9
size: NA
J: TRBJ2-1
CDR3: CASSSGQDNEQFF
DNA: TGTGCCAGCAGCTCGGGACAGGACAATGAGCAGTTCTTC

D: NA
V: TRBV7-9
size: NA
J: TRBJ2-5
CDR3: CASSPPARGAQETQYF
DNA: TGTGCCAGCAGCCCCCCTGCCCGGGGGGCCCAAGAGACCCAGTACTTC

D: TRBD2
V: TRBV5-6
size: NA
J: TRBJ2-7
CDR3: CASSRLAGLLTYEQYF
DNA: TGTGCCAGCAGCAGACTAGCGGGGCTTTTGACCTACGAGCAGTACTTC

D: NA
V: TRBV4-2
size: NA
J: TRBJ2-5
CDR3: CASSQGVFDGGGRQTQYF
DNA: TGTGCCAGCAGCCAAGGCGTCTTCGATGGGGGCGGGCGGCAGACCCAGTACTTC

D: NA
V: TRBV7-2
size: NA
J: TRBJ2-1
CDR3: CASSFGGGFTLYYNEQFF
DNA: TGTGCCAGCAGCTTCGGCGGGGGCTTTACCCTTTACTACAATGAGCAGTTCTTC

D: TRBD1
V: TRBV5-1
size: NA
J: TRBJ2-2
CDR3: CASSFGLSGQGVTGELFF
DNA: TGCGCCAGCAGCTTCGGGTTATCCGGACAGGGGGTTACCGGGGAGCTGTTTTTT

D: NA
V: TRBV3-1/TRBV3-2
size: once
J: TRBJ1-2
CDR3: CASSQQGRIHGYTF
DNA: TGTGCCAGCAGCCAACAGGGGCGTATACATGGCTACACCTTC

D: NA
V: TRBV24-1
size: NA
J: TRBJ1-2
CDR3: CATSARNYGYTF
DNA: TGTGCCACCAGTGCACGGAACTATGGCTACACCTTC

D: TRBD1
V: TRBV3-1/TRBV3-2
size: NA
J: TRBJ1-1
CDR3: CASSQGQGAQAFF
DNA: TGTGCCAGCAGCCAAGGACAGGGGGCCCAAGCTTTCTTT

D: TRBD1
V: TRBV4-1
size: NA
J: TRBJ1-2
CDR3: CASSQEGTGDPYGYTF
DNA: TGCGCCAGCAGCCAAGAAGGGACAGGGGATCCTTATGGCTACACCTTC

D: NA
V: TRBV7-8
size: NA
J: TRBJ1-5
CDR3: CASSSSSPGTPNQPQHF
DNA: TGTGCCAGCAGCTCGAGTTCCCCCGGGACACCTAATCAGCCCCAGCATTTT

D: NA
V: TRBV28
size: NA
J: TRBJ2-7
CDR3: CASSWRGSPYEQYF
DNA: TGTGCCAGCAGTTGGAGAGGTTCCCCCTACGAGCAGTACTTC

D: NA
V: TRBV12-3/TRBV12-4
size: NA
J: TRBJ1-2
CDR3: CASSPGLPYGYTF
DNA: TGTGCCAGCAGTCCAGGACTGCCCTATGGCTACACCTTC

D: NA
V: TRBV12-3/TRBV12-4
size: once
J: TRBJ2-1
CDR3: CASSSPTNNEQFF
DNA: TGTGCCAGCAGTTCCCCGACAAACAATGAGCAGTTCTTC

D: TRBD2
V: TRBV19
size: many
J: TRBJ2-2
CDR3: CASSIGGDDTGELFF
DNA: TGTGCCAGTAGTATCGGGGGGGATGACACCGGGGAGCTGTTTTTT

D: TRBD2
V: TRBV18
size: NA
J: TRBJ2-1
CDR3: CASSPLAGGEDEQFF
DNA: TGTGCCAGCTCACCCCTAGCGGGGGGAGAGGATGAGCAGTTCTTC

D: TRBD1
V: TRBV6-5
size: NA
J: TRBJ1-1
CDR3: CASSYDNRGNTEAFF
DNA: TGTGCCAGCAGTTACGACAACAGGGGGAACACTGAAGCTTTCTTT

D: NA
V: TRBV6-5
size: NA
J: TRBJ2-5
CDR3: CASRRQIQETQYF
DNA: TGTGCCAGCAGGCGACAAATCCAAGAGACCCAGTACTTC

D: TRBD1
V: TRBV6-5
size: once
J: TRBJ1-4
CDR3: CASSRTGGSEKLFF
DNA: TGTGCCAGCAGTCGTACAGGGGGTTCTGAAAAACTGTTTTTT

D: TRBD1
V: TRBV6-5
size: NA
J: TRBJ1-2
CDR3: CASSTDRGHGYTF
DNA: TGTGCCAGCAGCACCGACAGGGGTCACGGCTACACCTTC

D: NA
V: TRBV21-1
size: NA
J: TRBJ1-5
CDR3: CASSKAPGAGQPQHF
DNA: TGTGCCAGCAGCAAAGCACCGGGTGCCGGTCAGCCCCAGCATTTT

D: NA
V: TRBV4-1
size: NA
J: TRBJ2-1
CDR3: CASSQVRGAGNNEQFF
DNA: TGCGCCAGCAGCCAGGTCCGAGGGGCGGGAAACAATGAGCAGTTCTTC

D: NA
V: TRBV11-2
size: NA
J: TRBJ1-2
CDR3: CASSLDPTGYYGYTF
DNA: TGTGCCAGCAGCTTAGACCCGACAGGCTACTATGGCTACACCTTC

D: NA
V: TRBV4-1
size: few
J: TRBJ2-1
CDR3: CASSLDTYNEQFF
DNA: TGCGCCAGCAGCCTAGACACCTACAATGAGCAGTTCTTC

D: NA
V: TRBV30
size: NA
J: TRBJ1-1
CDR3: CAWAGNTEAFF
DNA: TGTGCCTGGGCAGGGAACACTGAAGCTTTCTTT

D: NA
V: TRBV27
size: once
J: TRBJ2-1
CDR3: CASSSRHPAQFF
DNA: TGTGCCAGCAGTTCCCGACACCCGGCTCAGTTCTTC

D: TRBD1
V: TRBV10-2
size: NA
J: TRBJ1-1
CDR3: CASRTQGGTEAFF
DNA: TGCGCCAGCCGGACTCAGGGGGGCACTGAAGCTTTCTTT

D: TRBD1
V: TRBV10-1
size: NA
J: TRBJ2-1
CDR3: CASSERRDRVYNEQFF
DNA: TGCGCCAGCAGTGAGCGCCGGGACAGGGTCTACAATGAGCAGTTCTTC

D: TRBD2
V: TRBV18
size: NA
J: TRBJ2-1
CDR3: CASSPPGLAGGNEQFF
DNA: TGTGCCAGCTCACCTCCTGGACTAGCGGGGGGCAATGAGCAGTTCTTC

D: TRBD2
V: TRBV9
size: NA
J: TRBJ2-5
CDR3: CASSVGWRGYQETQYF
DNA: TGTGCCAGCAGCGTAGGGTGGCGGGGGTACCAAGAGACCCAGTACTTC

D: NA
V: TRBV19
size: NA
J: TRBJ1-2
CDR3: CASSISTTKGYTF
DNA: TGTGCCAGTTCTATCAGCACTACTAAAGGCTACACCTTC

D: TRBD1
V: TRBV10-1
size: NA
J: TRBJ2-3
CDR3: CASTESATGVDTQYF
DNA: TGCGCCAGCACCGAGTCCGCGACAGGGGTGGATACGCAGTATTTT

D: NA
V: TRBV4-2
size: NA
J: TRBJ2-7
CDR3: CASSPVGQYEQYF
DNA: TGTGCCAGCAGCCCAGTGGGGCAGTACGAGCAGTACTTC

D: TRBD1
V: TRBV6-5
size: NA
J: TRBJ2-5
CDR3: CASRNTGGQETQYF
DNA: TGTGCCAGCAGGAACACAGGGGGGCAAGAGACCCAGTACTTC

D: TRBD1
V: TRBV3-1/TRBV3-2
size: NA
J: TRBJ1-6
CDR3: CASTFRQGQNSPLHF
DNA: TGTGCCAGCACCTTCCGACAGGGGCAAAATTCACCCCTCCACTTT

D: TRBD2
V: TRBV9
size: NA
J: TRBJ2-1
CDR3: CASSAGLGVFNEQFF
DNA: TGTGCCAGCAGCGCGGGACTAGGGGTGTTCAATGAGCAGTTCTTC

D: TRBD2
V: TRBV5-4
size: NA
J: TRBJ2-3
CDR3: CASSPKVRGLASTDTQYF
DNA: TGTGCCAGCAGCCCCAAAGTTCGGGGACTAGCTAGCACAGATACGCAGTATTTT

D: TRBD2
V: TRBV19
size: NA
J: TRBJ2-5
CDR3: CASSSRLASQETQYF
DNA: TGTGCCAGTAGTTCCCGACTAGCGAGTCAAGAGACCCAGTACTTC

D: TRBD2
V: TRBV2
size: NA
J: TRBJ2-1
CDR3: CASQGVAGGRNEQFF
DNA: TGTGCCAGCCAGGGCGTAGCGGGGGGCCGCAATGAGCAGTTCTTC

D: TRBD2
V: TRBV4-1
size: NA
J: TRBJ2-1
CDR3: CASSQGLAGGDEQFF
DNA: TGCGCCAGCAGCCAGGGACTAGCGGGGGGGGATGAGCAGTTCTTC

D: TRBD1
V: TRBV27
size: NA
J: TRBJ2-7
CDR3: CASSLRGQLYEQYF
DNA: TGTGCCAGCAGTTTACGGGGACAGTTATACGAGCAGTACTTC

D: NA
V: TRBV14
size: NA
J: TRBJ1-1
CDR3: CASSLHSEITEAFF
DNA: TGTGCCAGCAGCCTGCACAGTGAAATCACTGAAGCTTTCTTT

D: NA
V: TRBV5-6
size: NA
J: TRBJ1-1
CDR3: CASSLGAEAFF
DNA: TGTGCCAGCAGCTTGGGGGCGGAAGCTTTCTTT

D: NA
V: TRBV2
size: NA
J: TRBJ2-1
CDR3: CASSYDAENEQFF
DNA: TGTGCCAGCAGTTATGATGCGGAGAATGAGCAGTTCTTC

D: NA
V: TRBV3-1/TRBV3-2
size: NA
J: TRBJ2-5
CDR3: CASSQDFRSYQETQYF
DNA: TGTGCCAGCAGCCAAGATTTTCGGAGTTACCAAGAGACCCAGTACTTC

D: TRBD2
V: TRBV29-1
size: NA
J: TRBJ2-7
CDR3: CSVAGTSGSFYEQYF
DNA: TGCAGCGTGGCCGGGACTAGCGGTAGTTTCTACGAGCAGTACTTC

D: NA
V: TRBV19
size: NA
J: TRBJ1-2
CDR3: CASRFPGLPYGYTF
DNA: TGTGCCAGTAGATTCCCGGGACTACCCTATGGCTACACCTTC

D: NA
V: TRBV5-1
size: few
J: TRBJ2-4
CDR3: CASSLEDGNQYF
DNA: TGCGCCAGCAGCTTGGAGGACGGGAATCAGTACTTC